The clone carrying this TCR beta chain was seen more than once but under ten times. Its antigen is as yet unknown. This table comes from immunoSEQ multiplex PCR, and its TCRdb copy is limited to in-frame clones, with some not included. The sample has around 5,000 clones, about 30% seen once. Time point described: recipient sample about 28 days before transplant, after cytoreduction. Germline values: CDR1 SQVTM, CDR2 ANQGSEA. V was clipped by 6 bases and J by 1 base; unmatched bases: 2. CDR3 size: 12 residues. The data derive from a study of T cell clonotyping in hematopoietic cell transplantation. Study in general: Pretransplant recipient samples were taken after cytoreduction. The study, taken as a whole, reports: Cells were unsorted, so CD4 and CD8 contributions were not separated. Recipient TCR diversity dropped after transplant; expanded clonotypes rose from day 30 to 180.

The clonotype comes from a man between 50 and 59 years old with myelofibrosis. Some clones in this sample may be carry-over from other donors' samples. The genes are TRBV29-1 and TRBJ2-7; TRBD1 matches 8 bases. Material: peripheral blood mononuclear cells, obtained before stem cell transplant. The CDR3 bases are TGCAGCGTGAGACAGGGGTCCTACGAGCAGTACTTC. Translation gives CSVRQGSYEQYF.